These 17 T cell receptor beta chains were sequenced from one sample in a study of blood T cells in healthy people across ages. PCR was performed a second time for 7 to 11 cycles using a sample-barcoded 5' primer and a J-beta primer mix. TCRdb re-called the 5' RACE reads with MiXCR, one entry per CDR3 protein. In the table there are about 1.8 million distinct CDR3 sequences, about 50% of which are singletons. Sequenced input: blood. The receptors come from a woman between 40 and 50 years old in good health.

This chain links TRBV11-2 with TRBJ2-3, with D uncertain. V lost 2 bases and J lost 2, with 20 bases in between. This CDR3 has 18 amino acids. CDR1 and CDR2 (germline): SGHAT, FQNNGV. For the CDR3, the DNA is TGTGCCAGCAGCTTACCCCGACTGGCGGTTTCCTTCACAGATACGCAGTATTTT. It yields the protein CASSLPRLAVSFTDTQYF.

V is TRBV7-9 and J is TRBJ1-2; D perhaps matches TRBD1 (6 bases). Germline loops: CDR1 SEHNR, CDR2 FQNEAQ (reference sequence). The CDR3 length is 15 residues. The ends were cut back, 7 bases at V and 2 bases at J, with 17 bases in the middle. The CDR3 DNA sequence: TGTGCCAGCACTGATGGGGGACAAACAAACTATGGCTACACCTTC. Its translation: CASTDGGQTNYGYTF.

This clonotype has just a few counts. V is TRBV6-2 or TRBV6-3 and J is TRBJ2-1, with 8 bases matching TRBD2. The CDR3 extends over 14 amino acids. Germline loops: CDR1 MNHEY, CDR2 SVGEGT. V trimming: 5 bases; J trimming: 6 bases; junction bases outside the gene matches: 6. CDR3 amino acids: CASSQGLALNEQFF. CDR3 DNA: TGTGCCAGCAGTCAAGGACTAGCCCTCAATGAGCAGTTCTTC.

In this sample, this clonotype turned up once. The chain couples TRBV21-1 to TRBJ2-5; the D call TRBD2 from the table was never checked on the DNA. TRBV21-1 is a pseudogene segment. CDR3 size: 14 residues. CDR3 amino acids: CASSKASPQETQYF. The CDR3 nucleotides are TGTGCCAGCAGCAAGGCCAGCCCTCAAGAGACCCAGTACTTC.

This clonotype was counted only a few times. V gene TRBV6-2 or TRBV6-3 combines with J gene TRBJ1-2; 7 bases line up with TRBD1. This CDR3 has 15 amino acids. Trimming removed 4 bases from V and 4 bases from J; junction bases left unmatched: 9. Germline loops: CDR1 MNHEY, CDR2 SVGEGT. The CDR3: CASSSWTGDSYGYTF. CDR3 nucleotide sequence: TGTGCCAGCAGTTCCTGGACAGGAGATTCCTATGGCTACACCTTC.

This clonotype occurred a few times. This chain connects TRBV6-5 to TRBJ1-4; TRBD1 might be the D (6 bases). The CDR3 totals 14 residues. The V end lost 5 bases, the J end lost 7 bases, and 14 bases lay between the germline ends. Per the germline V gene, CDR1 is MNHEY and CDR2 is SVGAGI. The CDR3 sequence: CASSPGDSREKLFF. The DNA of the CDR3 is TGTGCCAGCAGTCCAGGGGATTCTCGTGAAAAACTGTTTTTT.

This clonotype has just a few counts. The V gene is TRBV29-1, the J gene TRBJ2-3; unclear D gene. Trimming pared 5 bases from V and 0 bases from J, leaving 12 bases between. CDR1 and CDR2 from the germline V gene are SQVTM and ANQGSEA. The CDR3 runs to 14 residues. The CDR3 spells CSVLGASSTDTQYF. The CDR3 DNA follows: TGCAGCGTTCTAGGAGCTTCTAGCACAGATACGCAGTATTTT.

The chain joins TRBV20-1 to TRBJ1-2; tentatively, D is TRBD1 (6 bases). This CDR3 region has 15 residues. The germline V gene has CDR1 DFQATT and CDR2 SNEGSKA (reference sequence). V was trimmed by 0 bases and J by 9 bases, leaving 20 bases between them. DNA for the CDR3: TGCAGTGCTAGAGATGGAGGGGTGACAGGCAACAGCTACACCTTC. This codes for CSARDGGVTGNSYTF.

This sequence joins TRBV7-9 and TRBJ2-6, with D maybe TRBD2 (6 bases). V lost 3 bases and J lost 0, with 12 bases in between. CDR1 and CDR2 from the germline V gene are SEHNR and FQNEAQ (reference sequence). This CDR3 region has 17 residues. This CDR3 reads CASSLGLANSGANVLTF. The CDR3 DNA is TGTGCCAGCAGCTTGGGGCTAGCGAACTCTGGGGCCAACGTCCTGACTTTC.

The chain recombines TRBV7-8 with TRBJ2-5, with TRBD2 identical over 13 bases. This CDR3 spans 15 amino acids. V trimming: 2 bases; J trimming: 7 bases; junction bases outside the gene matches: 4. Germline V lookup: CDR1 SGHVS, CDR2 FQNEAQ. CDR3 nucleotide sequence: TGTGCCAGCAGCTTAACCCGGACTAGCGGGGGGACCCAGTACTTC. Translating gives CASSLTRTSGGTQYF.

V and J are TRBV20-1 and TRBJ1-5; D is possibly TRBD1 (6 bases). V was clipped by 6 bases and J by 1 base, with 16 bases between them. Germline CDR1 is DFQATT and CDR2 is SNEGSKA (reference sequence). The CDR3 totals 15 residues. The CDR3 here is CSALGGTTSNQPQHF. In nucleotides, the CDR3 is TGCAGTGCCCTAGGGGGGACGACGAGCAATCAGCCCCAGCATTTT.

The chain carries TRBV20-1 and TRBJ1-1; possible D gene TRBD1, 6 bases. The V gene lost 6 bases and the J gene lost 0 bases, with 14 bases spanning the gap. In germline, CDR1 is DFQATT, CDR2 SNEGSKA (reference sequence). CDR3 length: 14 residues. CDR3 loop: CSATQGWVNTEAFF. CDR3 sequence (DNA): TGCAGTGCAACCCAGGGGTGGGTGAACACTGAAGCTTTCTTT.

CDR3 in DNA: TGTGCCAGCAGTGAAGGGGGCGGGGGCCCCAGGGATACGCAGTATTTT. Translating it yields CASSEGGGGPRDTQYF. The chain joins TRBV6-1 to TRBJ2-3; D is perhaps TRBD2 (7 bases). Trimming took 1 base from V and 6 from J, leaving 17 bases between them. The germline V gene encodes CDR1 MNHNS and CDR2 SASEGT. This CDR3 contains 16 residues.

The sample holds a few counts of this clonotype. The rearrangement uses TRBV18 and TRBJ1-5; no clear D. This CDR3 is built from 13 residues. Trimming took 6 bases from V and 5 from J, leaving 11 bases between them. CDR1 is KGHSH, CDR2 LQKENI, per germline. CDR3 amino acids: CASSGETYQPQHF. The CDR3 DNA follows: TGTGCCAGCTCCGGGGAGACTTATCAGCCCCAGCATTTT.

The chain has TRBV6-2 or TRBV6-3 and TRBJ2-7, with a tentative D call TRBD1 (6 bases). The CDR3 is made up of 17 amino acids. V was clipped by 1 base and J by 3 bases, with 19 bases between them. From germline, CDR1 is MNHEY and CDR2 SVGEGT. The CDR3 region has the DNA TGTGCCAGCAGTTACTTTTCCGCACAGGGATTGGGCTACGAGCAGTACTTC. It yields the protein CASSYFSAQGLGYEQYF.

The chain combines TRBV28 with TRBJ2-1, with D maybe TRBD2 (6 bases). Germline V gives CDR1 MDHEN, CDR2 SYDVKM. The CDR3 is 17 residues long. The germline V and J ends were trimmed by 5 bases and 5 bases, with 22 bases remaining between them. CDR3: CASSAPLGGGPDNEQFF. CDR3 coding DNA: TGTGCCAGCAGTGCCCCCCTGGGGGGTGGGCCCGACAATGAGCAGTTCTTC.

This clonotype has more than one count but fewer than ten. The gene calls are TRBV7-2 and TRBJ2-6; 7 bases line up with TRBD1. Looked up from germline, CDR1 is SGHTA and CDR2 is FQGNSA. The CDR3 extends over 17 amino acids. With 4 bases clipped from V and 2 bases from J, the junction kept 8 bases outside the gene matches. CDR3 protein: CASSSGTVLTGANVLTF. CDR3 DNA sequence: TGTGCCAGCAGCTCCGGGACAGTATTAACTGGGGCCAACGTCCTGACTTTC.